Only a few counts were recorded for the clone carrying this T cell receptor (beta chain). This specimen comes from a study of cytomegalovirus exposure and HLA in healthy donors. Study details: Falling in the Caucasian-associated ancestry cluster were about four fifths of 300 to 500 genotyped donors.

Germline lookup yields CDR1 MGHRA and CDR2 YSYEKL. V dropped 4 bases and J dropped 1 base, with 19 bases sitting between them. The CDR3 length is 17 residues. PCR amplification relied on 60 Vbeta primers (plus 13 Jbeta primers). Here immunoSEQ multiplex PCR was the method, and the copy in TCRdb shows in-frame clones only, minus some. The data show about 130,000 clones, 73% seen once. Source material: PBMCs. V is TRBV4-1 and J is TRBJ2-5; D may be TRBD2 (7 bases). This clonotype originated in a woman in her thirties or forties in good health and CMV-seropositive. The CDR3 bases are TGCGCCAGCAGCCGCACAAGGGGGGGGGAAAGCCAAGAGACCCAGTACTTC. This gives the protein CASSRTRGGESQETQYF.